This entry lists 9 T cell receptor beta chains sequenced from one sample in a study of control samples from healthy donors and cancer patients (dated by TCRdb to 2020 to 2022). Receptor libraries were prepared by the immunoSEQ multiplex PCR assay. Not all clones reach the TCRdb copy of this immuneACCESS table, which keeps in-frame sequences only. Checked studies attribute under half of the gap to unresolved V genes and leave the rest unexplained. The sample records 140,000 or so clones, roughly 94% of which are singletons. Approximately 15% of the sample goes to the ten largest clones. The sample taken for sequencing was PBMCs. The receptors originated from a man in his 60s with colorectal cancer.

The rearrangement links TRBV5-3 to TRBJ1-4, with TRBD1 identical over 8 bases. TRBV5-3 is an open reading frame, and its role is uncertain. The CDR3 is 15 residues long. After removal of 1 base from V and 7 bases from J, the junction contained 6 bases not matched to a gene. CDR3 in DNA: TGTGCCAGAAGCTTGACAGACAGGGGTGGTGAAAAACTGTTTTTT. As protein: CARSLTDRGGEKLFF.

The V and J genes are TRBV6-6 and TRBJ2-6; D might be TRBD2 (5 bases). V shed 8 bases and J shed 0 bases, with 11 bases lying between them. CDR3 length equals 15 residues. Looked up from germline, CDR1 is MNHNY and CDR2 is SVGAGI (reference sequence). DNA of the CDR3: TGTGCCAGCTCCGGCGGAGGCTCTGGGGCCAACGTCCTGACTTTC. It encodes CASSGGGSGANVLTF.

The V and J genes are TRBV27 and TRBJ1-5; a weak D match, TRBD1 (6 bases). V lost 6 bases and J lost 0, with 18 bases in between. There are 17 residues in the CDR3. Germline CDR1 reads MNHEY; CDR2 reads SMNVEV (reference sequence). CDR3 region: CASRQNGGAYSNQPQHF. CDR3 nucleotides: TGTGCCAGCAGGCAGAATGGGGGGGCGTATAGCAATCAGCCCCAGCATTTT.

The rearrangement links TRBV10-3 to TRBJ1-3; 10 positions match TRBD1. This CDR3 is built from 14 residues. From germline, CDR1 is ENHRY and CDR2 SYGVKD. V lost 10 bases and J lost 3; bases outside the gene matches: 6. The CDR3 is CATTDRGLGNTIYF. The CDR3 nucleotides read TGTGCCACCACCGACAGGGGGCTTGGAAACACCATATATTTT.

In this sample, this clone turned up once. The chain couples TRBV7-2 to TRBJ2-1; TRBD2 matches 8 bases. In germline, CDR1 is SGHTA, CDR2 FQGNSA. V was pared by 5 bases and J by 4 bases, with 13 bases of the junction left unmatched. This CDR3 contains 17 residues. The CDR3 here is CASSPAAGDTSYNEQFF. The CDR3 nucleotides read TGTGCCAGCAGCCCCGCAGCGGGGGACACTTCTTACAATGAGCAGTTCTTC.

This clone was seen once. V is TRBV10-3 and J is TRBJ2-7, with D perhaps TRBD1 (6 bases). Trimming took 4 bases from V and 2 from J, leaving 12 bases between them. The CDR3 runs to 14 residues. The germline CDR1 and CDR2 sequences are ENHRY and SYGVKD. This CDR3 is CAISAQGSAYEQYF. The DNA for the CDR3 is TGTGCCATCAGTGCGCAGGGGAGCGCCTACGAGCAGTACTTC.

The rearrangement links TRBV6-5 to TRBJ1-1; no reliable D call. From germline, CDR1 is MNHEY and CDR2 SVGAGI. This CDR3 contains 13 residues. V lost 8 bases and J lost 0, with 10 bases in between. CDR3 coding DNA: TGTGCCAGCGTCCGGGCGGTGAACACTGAAGCTTTCTTT. As protein: CASVRAVNTEAFF.

This sequence joins TRBV2 and TRBJ1-4; TRBD1 agrees at 7 bases. V lost 5 bases and J lost 5; bases outside the gene matches: 5. The germline V gene has CDR1 SNHLY and CDR2 FYNNEI. This CDR3 region has 14 residues. The CDR3 DNA follows: TGTGCCAGCAGTAGACAGGGCTGGAATGAAAAACTGTTTTTT. This sequence encodes CASSRQGWNEKLFF.

The chain recombines TRBV12-3 or TRBV12-4 with TRBJ2-5, with D perhaps matching TRBD2 (5 bases). V shed 3 bases and J shed 5 bases, with 7 bases lying between them. There are 12 residues in the CDR3. CDR3 nucleotides: TGTGCCAGCAGTTTTAGCGAGGAGACCCAGTACTTC. Protein sequence: CASSFSEETQYF.